The rows below give T cell receptor beta chains drawn from one sample of a study of patients and donors after allogeneic stem cell transplantation. MiXCR was run by TCRdb on the RT-PCR reads, yielding one entry per CDR3 protein. The table includes 400,000 to 450,000 distinct CDR3 sequences, roughly 17% detected once. Sequenced: blood, either unsorted or a sorted T cell fraction (not recorded which). Receptors originate from a human donor who was either an allogeneic HSCT recipient or a stem cell or donor lymphocyte infusion donor (not recorded which). It is not recorded whose cells these are; they may come from a transplant donor. CDR3s leave out the opening cysteine and the closing phenylalanine or tryptophan. A row's size may be missing; if present it is once, few, many or a size class.

v_gene	abundance	j_gene	CDR3aa
TRBV6-1	few	TRBJ2-7	ASTRTKGYEQY
TRBV18	few	TRBJ1-6	ASSLRTEALH
TRBV7-9	few	TRBJ2-7	ASTNGAGFAYEQY
TRBV6-5	few	TRBJ1-5	ASSYSGSNQPQH
TRBV20-1	many	TRBJ2-1	SASRLAGGPGNEQF
TRBV5-1	.	TRBJ2-3	ASSSGLEGVTDTQY
TRBV10-2	.	TRBJ2-1	ASSESAGGVYNEQF
TRBV12-3/TRBV12-4	many	TRBJ2-4	ASSLARTGNIQY
TRBV9	few	TRBJ2-1	ASSVGGEPYNEQF
TRBV29-1	.	TRBJ2-3	SVNRVDTQY
TRBV20-1	.	TRBJ2-3	SASATEGLSDTQY
TRBV9	.	TRBJ2-3	ASSPDPTWTDTQY
TRBV20-1	.	TRBJ2-3	SAQRGGGGTQY
TRBV6-1	.	TRBJ2-1	ASSETTMQF
TRBV5-1	many	TRBJ2-2	ASSELTIHTGELF
TRBV18	many	TRBJ2-1	ASSPPEYNEQF
TRBV7-9	.	TRBJ1-1	ASSLVFPGNTEAF
TRBV5-1	many	TRBJ2-1	ASSFTGGADEQF
TRBV24-1	few	TRBJ2-7	ATSDPTGDTYEQY
TRBV12-3/TRBV12-4	few	TRBJ2-7	ASTLLGYEQY
TRBV20-1	few	TRBJ1-6	SARGRQRTNSPLH
TRBV4-3	.	TRBJ2-2	ASSQDLWTRNTGELF
TRBV12-3/TRBV12-4	many	TRBJ1-3	ASSLRGSGNTIY
TRBV20-1	few	TRBJ1-5	SASRVGSQSGAQH
TRBV5-1	few	TRBJ2-7	ASSFTGTGNEQY